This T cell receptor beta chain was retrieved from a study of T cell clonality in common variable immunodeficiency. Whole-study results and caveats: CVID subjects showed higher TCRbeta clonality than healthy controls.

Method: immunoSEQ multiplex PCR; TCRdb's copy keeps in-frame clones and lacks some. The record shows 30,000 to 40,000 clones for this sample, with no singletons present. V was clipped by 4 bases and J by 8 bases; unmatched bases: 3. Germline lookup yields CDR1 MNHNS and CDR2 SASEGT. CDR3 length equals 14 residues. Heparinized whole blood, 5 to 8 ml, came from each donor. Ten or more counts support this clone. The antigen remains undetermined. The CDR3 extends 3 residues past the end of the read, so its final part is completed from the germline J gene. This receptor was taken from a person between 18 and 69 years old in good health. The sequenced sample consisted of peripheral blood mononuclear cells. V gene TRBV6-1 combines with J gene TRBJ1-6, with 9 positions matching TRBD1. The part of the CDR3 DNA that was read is TGTGCCAGCAGTGGGGGACAGGGTTATTCACCC. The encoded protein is CASSGGQGYSP. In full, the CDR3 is CASSGGQGYSPLHF.